The 2 T cell receptor beta chains below all came from one sample that was sequenced in a study of response to subunit inactivated influenza vaccine. Via MiXCR, TCRdb re-called the RT-PCR reads, giving one row per CDR3 protein. The repertoire holds about 650,000 distinct CDR3 sequences, with 15% to 19% as singletons. Here the sequenced sample was PBMCs from blood, taken 12 days after vaccination. The receptors originated from a man between 45 and 60 years old who received an inactivated influenza vaccine.

The genes are TRBV7-9 and TRBJ2-1, with D possibly called TRBD1 or TRBD2 (5 bases each). Germline values: CDR1 SEHNR, CDR2 FQNEAQ (reference sequence). V was clipped by 5 bases and J by 5 bases, with 19 bases between them. The CDR3 contains 16 residues. For the CDR3, the DNA is TGTGCCAGCAGCCTCCCCGAGCAGGGAGTCCACAATGAGCAGTTCTTC. This gives the protein CASSLPEQGVHNEQFF.

This clonotype was seen many times. This chain joins TRBV20-1 and TRBJ2-1; 10 nucleotides line up with TRBD2. V trimming: 5 bases; J trimming: 7 bases; junction bases outside the gene matches: 5. This CDR3 region has 13 residues. Germline V gene lookup returns CDR1 DFQATT and CDR2 SNEGSKA (reference sequence). This chain's CDR3 is CSASQTSGNEQFF. CDR3 nucleotide sequence: TGCAGTGCTTCCCAGACTAGCGGGAATGAGCAGTTCTTC.